A few counts support the clone carrying this T cell receptor (beta chain). Its antigen is undetermined. Trimming stripped 2 bases from V and 3 bases from J, with 14 bases between. Germline loops: CDR1 MNHEY, CDR2 SMNVEV (reference sequence). The CDR3 length is 16 residues. The data derive from a study of spatial heterogeneity in lung cancer. For the study at large: As counted in raw reads, each unique TCR and UMI combination appeared more than ten times on average.

Time point in this sample: blood at routine non-recurrence follow-up after resection. Sequencing covered unsorted whole RNA taken from tumor, nontumor lung or frozen PBMC. Every TCR cDNA molecule bore a unique molecular identifier. Via MiXCR, TCRdb re-called the 5' RACE reads, giving one row per CDR3 protein. The table lists under 150,000 distinct CDR3 sequences, 10% to 11% of them singletons. Study-level findings and limits: Blood carried ubiquitous expanded tumor TCRs more at resection than follow-up.

This material consisted of PBMCs, taken at follow-up. This receptor was identified in a female donor with early-stage non-small cell lung cancer. V gene TRBV27 combines with J gene TRBJ1-5; D is uncertain. This chain's CDR3 is CASSLRAARTNQPQHF. The CDR3 bases are TGTGCCAGCAGTTTAAGGGCGGCCCGTACCAATCAGCCCCAGCATTTT.